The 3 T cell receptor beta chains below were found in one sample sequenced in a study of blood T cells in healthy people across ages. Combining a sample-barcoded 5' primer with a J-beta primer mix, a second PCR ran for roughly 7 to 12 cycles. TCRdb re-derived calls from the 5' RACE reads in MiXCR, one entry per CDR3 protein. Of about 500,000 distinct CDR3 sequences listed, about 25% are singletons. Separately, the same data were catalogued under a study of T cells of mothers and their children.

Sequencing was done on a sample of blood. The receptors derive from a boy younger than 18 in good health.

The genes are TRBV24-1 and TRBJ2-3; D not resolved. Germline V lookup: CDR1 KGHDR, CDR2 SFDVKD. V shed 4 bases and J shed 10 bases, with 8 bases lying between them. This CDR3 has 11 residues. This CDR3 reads CATSDGFAQYF. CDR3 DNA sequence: TGTGCCACCAGTGACGGGTTCGCGCAGTATTTT.

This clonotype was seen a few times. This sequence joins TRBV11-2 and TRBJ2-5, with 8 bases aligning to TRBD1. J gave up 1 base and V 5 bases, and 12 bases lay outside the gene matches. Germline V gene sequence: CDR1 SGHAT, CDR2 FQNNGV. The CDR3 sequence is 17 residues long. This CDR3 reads CASSLLWTGLGQETQYF. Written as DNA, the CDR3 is TGTGCCAGCAGCCTCCTATGGACAGGGTTGGGCCAAGAGACCCAGTACTTC.

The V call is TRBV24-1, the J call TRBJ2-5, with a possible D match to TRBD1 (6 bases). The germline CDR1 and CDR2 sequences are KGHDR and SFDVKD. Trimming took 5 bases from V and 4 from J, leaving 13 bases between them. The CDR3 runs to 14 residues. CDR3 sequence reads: CATSAAGAPETQYF. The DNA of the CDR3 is TGTGCCACCAGTGCAGCAGGGGCCCCAGAGACCCAGTACTTC.